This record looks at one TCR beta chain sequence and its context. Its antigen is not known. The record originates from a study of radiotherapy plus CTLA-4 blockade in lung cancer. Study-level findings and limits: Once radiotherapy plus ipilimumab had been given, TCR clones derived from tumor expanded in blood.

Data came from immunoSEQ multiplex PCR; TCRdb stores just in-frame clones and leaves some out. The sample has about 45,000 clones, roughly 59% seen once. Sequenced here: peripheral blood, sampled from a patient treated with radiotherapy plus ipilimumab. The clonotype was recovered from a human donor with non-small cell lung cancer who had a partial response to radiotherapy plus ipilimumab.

Here the CDR3 DNA reads TGTGCCAGCAGTGCGACATATGAGCAGTTCTTC. It translates to CASSATYEQFF. The chain recombines TRBV2 with TRBJ2-1; D ambiguous. Trimming removed 4 bases at V and 8 bases at J, with 6 bases between. There are 11 residues in the CDR3. The V gene's germline CDR1 is SNHLY and CDR2 FYNNEI.